The 16 T cell receptor beta chains below come from one sample, sequenced in a study of CD8 T cell repertoires and HIV-1 epitope variants. The antigens these receptors bind are not known. Assay used: immunoSEQ multiplex PCR; TCRdb lists only in-frame clones, some missing. The table lists 4,600 or so clones, approximately 65% of them singletons, with roughly 44% in the top ten. Sequenced sample: cultured CD8+ T cells derived from PBMCs. These receptors came from a male donor with HIV.

The rearrangement links TRBV10-2 to TRBJ1-2; 10 bases line up with TRBD1. Germline CDR1 and CDR2: WSHSY and SAAADI. Germline trimming cut 2 bases from V and 5 bases from J; bases unmatched to any gene: 11. CDR3 length equals 17 residues. CDR3 in DNA: TGCGCCAGCAGTGAGCGACAGGGGGCGGGTAATAGGTATGGCTACACCTTC. The encoded protein is CASSERQGAGNRYGYTF.

The genes are TRBV2 and TRBJ2-1; TRBD1 matches at 8 bases. Looked up from germline, CDR1 is SNHLY and CDR2 is FYNNEI. The CDR3 extends over 13 amino acids. The V segment lost 8 bases and the J segment 7 bases; nucleotides outside the gene matches: 7. CDR3 nucleotide sequence: TGTGCCAGCGGGCAGGGGGCGCATAATGAGCAGTTCTTC. This encodes CASGQGAHNEQFF.

Only a few counts were recorded for this clone. The chain links TRBV7-2 to TRBJ1-2, with no clear D. With 1 base removed from V and 2 bases from J, the gap between germline ends came to 11 bases. Germline V gene sequence: CDR1 SGHTA, CDR2 FQGNSA. The CDR3 runs to 15 residues. The CDR3 region is CASSLVAVTNYGYTF. For the CDR3, the DNA is TGTGCCAGCAGCTTAGTCGCGGTCACCAACTATGGCTACACCTTC.

The chain recombines TRBV15 with TRBJ2-6; D not certain. The V gene's germline CDR1 is LNHNV and CDR2 YYDKDF (reference sequence). This CDR3 is built from 16 residues. Trimming took off 0 bases at V and 0 bases at J, with 6 bases between the two ends. CDR3 DNA: TGTGCCACCAGCAGAGATCTGATCTCTGGGGCCAACGTCCTGACTTTC. Translation gives CATSRDLISGANVLTF.

CDR3 region: CASSSRDYGYTF. In nucleotides, the CDR3 is TGTGCCAGCAGTTCAAGGGACTATGGCTACACCTTC. The chain uses TRBV6-5 and TRBJ1-2; D unclear. In germline, CDR1 is MNHEY, CDR2 SVGAGI. V was shortened by 4 bases and J by 3 bases, with 6 bases between the two germline ends. This CDR3 has 12 amino acids.

This rearrangement joins TRBV28 to TRBJ1-1, with TRBD1 as a possible D gene (6 bases). CDR3 size: 13 residues. The germline V gene has CDR1 MDHEN and CDR2 SYDVKM. Trimming stripped 6 bases from V and 4 bases from J, with 12 bases between. In nucleotides, the CDR3 is TGTGCCAGCAGGACAGGAGAGGTCACTGAAGCTTTCTTT. Translated: CASRTGEVTEAFF.

V gene TRBV6-5 combines with J gene TRBJ2-1; no clear D. The CDR3 covers 12 residues. Trimming removed 7 bases at V and 6 bases at J, with 10 bases between. Germline lookup yields CDR1 MNHEY and CDR2 SVGAGI. The CDR3: CASITESNEQFF. The DNA for the CDR3 is TGTGCCAGCATTACAGAAAGCAATGAGCAGTTCTTC.

The chain uses TRBV27 and TRBJ2-7; tentatively, D is TRBD1 (5 bases). Deletions cut 3 bases from V and 2 bases from J, with 8 bases between. This CDR3 has 13 amino acids. Germline CDR1 reads MNHEY; CDR2 reads SMNVEV (reference sequence). DNA of the CDR3: TGTGCCAGCAGTTTGGGCAGGGCCTACGAGCAGTACTTC. Translation: CASSLGRAYEQYF.

The rearrangement joins TRBV5-4 to TRBJ2-1; the D gene is possibly TRBD2 (6 bases). The germline V and J ends were trimmed by 6 bases and 8 bases, with 18 bases remaining between them. The CDR3 runs to 14 residues. Germline loops: CDR1 SGHNT, CDR2 YYREEE (reference sequence). The CDR3 loop is CASTRGTRGDEQFF. In nucleotides, the CDR3 is TGTGCCAGCACCCGGGGGACCCGGGGCGATGAGCAGTTCTTC.

This chain connects TRBV4-1 to TRBJ2-1; TRBD1 or TRBD2 may be the D gene (5 bases each). CDR3 length equals 17 residues. The germline gives CDR1 MGHRA, CDR2 YSYEKL. The V end was cut by 5 bases, the J end by 9 bases, with 26 bases between. The CDR3 is CASSLPPAPGPLSEQFF. The CDR3 region has the DNA TGCGCCAGCAGCTTACCCCCGGCCCCGGGGCCCCTAAGTGAGCAGTTCTTC.

V is TRBV2 and J is TRBJ1-4; the D is unclear. This CDR3 region has 14 residues. V was shortened by 7 bases and J by 4 bases, with 13 bases between the two germline ends. Germline CDR1 and CDR2: SNHLY and FYNNEI. The CDR3 sequence: CASTPRRVNEKLFF. The CDR3 DNA sequence: TGTGCCAGCACCCCTCGTAGGGTTAATGAAAAACTGTTTTTT.

This chain joins TRBV5-8 and TRBJ2-7; 7 nucleotides match TRBD1. The CDR3 loop spans 15 amino acids. With 0 bases clipped from V and 0 bases from J, the junction kept 3 bases outside the gene matches. Germline CDR1 and CDR2: SGHTS and YDEGEE. CDR3 sequence reads: CASSLGDSDSYEQYF. The CDR3, as DNA: TGTGCCAGCAGCTTGGGGGACAGTGACTCCTACGAGCAGTACTTC.

V is TRBV28 and J is TRBJ2-2; no clear D gene. The germline V gene has CDR1 MDHEN and CDR2 SYDVKM. Trimming left V 4 bases short and J 4 bases short, with 4 bases between. This CDR3 comprises 12 residues. CDR3 protein: CASSSATGELFF. For the CDR3, the DNA is TGTGCCAGCAGTTCTGCCACCGGGGAGCTGTTTTTT.

The genes are TRBV18 and TRBJ2-1; D call uncertain. The germline V gene encodes CDR1 KGHSH and CDR2 LQKENI. The CDR3 has 13 residues. Trimming cost V 6 bases and J 5 bases, with 11 bases left between them. CDR3 sequence reads: CASSEGQDNEQFF. The DNA for the CDR3 is TGTGCCAGCTCCGAAGGGCAGGACAATGAGCAGTTCTTC.

The chain uses TRBV28 and TRBJ1-6; D might be TRBD1 (5 bases). Trimming took 2 bases from V and 2 from J, leaving 10 bases between them. The CDR3 is 16 amino acids. Germline-derived CDR1 and CDR2 are MDHEN and SYDVKM. CDR3 sequence: CASSLAEGTYNSPLHF. The DNA of the CDR3 is TGTGCCAGCAGTTTAGCAGAGGGGACCTATAATTCACCCCTCCACTTT.

This chain links TRBV19 with TRBJ1-5, with 10 bases that match TRBD1. CDR1 is LNHDA, CDR2 SQIVND, per germline (reference sequence). The length of the CDR3 is 15 residues. V lost 3 bases, J lost 6 bases, and 5 bases stayed unmatched. DNA of the CDR3: TGTGCCAGTAGTATTGGGACAGGGGTACGTCAGCCCCAGCATTTT. As protein: CASSIGTGVRQPQHF.